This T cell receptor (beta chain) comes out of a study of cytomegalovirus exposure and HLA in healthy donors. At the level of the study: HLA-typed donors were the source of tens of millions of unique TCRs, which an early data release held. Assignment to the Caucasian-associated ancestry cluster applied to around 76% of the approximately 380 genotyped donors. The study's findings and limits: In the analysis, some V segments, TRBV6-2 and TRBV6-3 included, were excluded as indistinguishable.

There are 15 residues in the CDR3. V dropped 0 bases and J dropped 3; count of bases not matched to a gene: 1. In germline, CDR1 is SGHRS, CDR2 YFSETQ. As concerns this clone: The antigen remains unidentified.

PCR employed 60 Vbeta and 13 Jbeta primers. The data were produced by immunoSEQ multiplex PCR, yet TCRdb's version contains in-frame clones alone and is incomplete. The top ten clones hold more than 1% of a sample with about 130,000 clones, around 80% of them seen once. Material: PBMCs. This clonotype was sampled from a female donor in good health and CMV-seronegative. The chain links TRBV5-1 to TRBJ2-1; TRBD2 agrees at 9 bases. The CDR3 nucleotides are TGCGCCAGCAGCTTGGATAGCGGGGGCTACAATGAGCAGTTCTTC. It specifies CASSLDSGGYNEQFF.